The 30 T cell receptor beta chains presented below share a single source sample, sequenced in a study of cytomegalovirus exposure and HLA in healthy donors. Assay: immunoSEQ multiplex PCR; the TCRdb copy retains only in-frame clones and omits some. The sample includes approximately 140,000 clones, about 87% of them seen just once. The sample consisted of PBMCs. The source of these receptors is a man in his late teens or twenties in good health and CMV-seropositive.

The chain couples TRBV5-4 to TRBJ1-2, with 8 bases lining up with TRBD1. The CDR3 is 17 amino acids. CDR1 and CDR2 (germline): SGHNT, YYREEE (reference sequence). The V and J ends lost 4 bases and 5 bases, in that order; junction bases with no gene match: 16. The CDR3 DNA follows: TGTGCCAGCAGCCCCACGGGGTCAGGGGGCGCAGGATATGGCTACACCTTC. This gives the protein CASSPTGSGGAGYGYTF.

This clone was picked up a small number of times. This sequence joins TRBV7-9 and TRBJ1-2, with D unclear. V was cut by 7 bases and J by 5 bases, with 8 bases left in between. The CDR3 covers 11 residues. Germline CDR1 and CDR2: SEHNR and FQNEAQ (reference sequence). CDR3 sequence: CASTYGYGYTF. The DNA of the CDR3 is TGTGCCAGCACCTACGGGTATGGCTACACCTTC.

The V call is TRBV15, the J call TRBJ1-3; tentative D call: TRBD1 (5 bases). The CDR3 is 14 amino acids. V lost 3 bases and J 2 bases, leaving 8 bases between the germline ends. Germline assignment: CDR1 LNHNV and CDR2 YYDKDF (reference sequence). Written as DNA, the CDR3 is TGTGCCACCAGCAGTAAAGGGGCTGGAAACACCATATATTTT. Translated: CATSSKGAGNTIYF.

This clone has only one observation. This rearrangement joins TRBV5-5 to TRBJ2-7; TRBD1 matches at 8 bases. The CDR3 length is 16 residues. The J segment lost 2 bases and the V segment lost 3 bases, leaving 10 bases of the junction unmatched. Germline loops: CDR1 SGHKS, CDR2 YYEKEE (reference sequence). The CDR3 reads CASSYDRDRSTYEQYF. The CDR3 DNA is TGTGCCAGCAGCTACGACCGGGACAGGAGTACCTACGAGCAGTACTTC.

The chain couples TRBV9 to TRBJ2-1; 10 bases map to TRBD2. CDR3 length: 15 residues. Germline V CDR1 and CDR2: SGDLS, YYNGEE. The J segment lost 9 bases and the V segment lost 0 bases, leaving 6 bases of the junction unmatched. The DNA of the CDR3 is TGTGCCAGCAGCGTAGGCCCAGCGGGAGGGCGTGAGCAGTTCTTC. Translated: CASSVGPAGGREQFF. Drawing the rest from reference TRBV9 and TRBJ2-1, the complete variable domain is DSGVTQTPKHLITATGQRVTLRCSPRSGDLSVYWYQQSLDQGLQFLIQYYNGEERAKGNILERFSAQQFPDLHSELNLSSLELGDSALYFCASSVGPAGGREQFFGPGTRLTVL.

The rearrangement links TRBV6-5 to TRBJ1-1; no reliable D call. Trimming cost V 6 bases and J 4 bases, with 12 bases left between them. This CDR3 is built from 13 residues. CDR1 and CDR2 from the germline V gene are MNHEY and SVGAGI. The CDR3 DNA reads TGTGCCAGCAGCTTCCTAAGTAGCACTGAAGCTTTCTTT. It translates to CASSFLSSTEAFF.

The rearrangement joins TRBV18 to TRBJ2-2; tentatively, D is TRBD2 (5 bases). Trimming stripped 1 base from V and 7 bases from J, with 7 bases between. Per the germline V gene, CDR1 is KGHSH and CDR2 is LQKENI. The CDR3 runs 13 residues. The CDR3 coding sequence is TGTGCCAGCTCACCACGGCGGGTCGGGGAGCTGTTTTTT. Protein sequence: CASSPRRVGELFF.

CDR3 in amino acids: CASKRGSTMNTEAFF. The CDR3 DNA reads as TGCGCCAGCAAAAGGGGCAGTACCATGAACACTGAAGCTTTCTTT. The gene calls are TRBV5-1 and TRBJ1-1, with D tentatively TRBD1 (5 bases). In germline, CDR1 is SGHRS, CDR2 YFSETQ. This CDR3 contains 15 residues. V shed 6 bases and J shed 0 bases, with 15 bases lying between them.

This clone was detected a few times. The J gene is TRBJ2-7, the V gene TRBV6-5; 10 nucleotides match TRBD1. Germline assignment: CDR1 MNHEY and CDR2 SVGAGI. CDR3 length equals 14 residues. J gave up 1 base and V 5 bases, and 2 bases lay outside the gene matches. The CDR3 sequence: CASSVGQGSYEQYF. The CDR3 region has the DNA TGTGCCAGCAGTGTGGGACAGGGGTCCTACGAGCAGTACTTC.

The chain carries TRBV11-3 and TRBJ2-1; D is possibly TRBD2 (7 bases). Germline V lookup: CDR1 SGHNT, CDR2 YENEEA. V lost 1 base to trimming and J lost 8 bases, with 18 bases between them. The CDR3 runs 16 residues. The CDR3 bases are TGTGCCAGCAGCTTAGTGGGCGGGGGCCCTCGGGATGAGCAGTTCTTC. Translation: CASSLVGGGPRDEQFF.

This chain uses TRBV6-5 with TRBJ1-4; 10 bases line up with TRBD1. The junction had 3 bases not matched to a gene; V was cut back by 2 bases and J by 12 bases. CDR3 length equals 13 residues. Germline V lookup: CDR1 MNHEY, CDR2 SVGAGI. The CDR3 DNA reads TGTGCCAGCAGTTACACGGACAGGGGGGAACTGTTTTTT. This gives the protein CASSYTDRGELFF.

The chain combines TRBV6-5 with TRBJ2-7; the match to TRBD1 covers 10 bases. CDR3 length: 15 amino acids. CDR1 is MNHEY and CDR2 is SVGAGI in the germline V gene. V dropped 4 bases and J dropped 4; count of bases not matched to a gene: 7. CDR3 loop: CASSSPGDRGYEQYF. CDR3 bases: TGTGCCAGCAGTTCCCCGGGGGACAGGGGATACGAGCAGTACTTC.

The chain has TRBV14 and TRBJ1-1, with TRBD1 identical over 8 bases. This CDR3 is 14 amino acids long. Trimming at V came to 5 bases and at J to 6 bases, leaving 8 bases not matched to a gene. Germline assignment: CDR1 SGHDN and CDR2 FVKESK. CDR3 residues: CASSSDRELAEAFF. The CDR3 coding sequence is TGTGCCAGCAGCTCGGACAGGGAATTGGCTGAAGCTTTCTTT.

V usage is TRBV14 and J usage is TRBJ1-2; TRBD1 is a possible D gene (5 bases). This CDR3 spans 13 amino acids. Germline CDR1 is SGHDN and CDR2 is FVKESK. The V and J ends lost 1 base and 7 bases respectively, with 10 bases between them. This CDR3 is CASSQVTAGGYTF. Here the CDR3 DNA reads TGTGCCAGCAGCCAAGTGACAGCGGGTGGCTACACCTTC.

The V and J genes are TRBV5-6 and TRBJ1-4; 7 nucleotides line up with TRBD1. Germline-derived CDR1 and CDR2 are SGHDT and YYEEEE. The J segment lost 4 bases and the V segment lost 2 bases, leaving 2 bases of the junction unmatched. The CDR3 totals 14 residues. CDR3 in amino acids: CASSFRDSNEKLFF. The CDR3 nucleotides read TGTGCCAGCAGCTTCCGGGACAGTAATGAAAAACTGTTTTTT.

The chain recombines TRBV7-9 with TRBJ2-3; D is ambiguous. Germline CDR1 SEHNR, CDR2 FQNEAQ (reference sequence). The CDR3 totals 15 residues. The V and J ends lost 1 base and 2 bases respectively, with 10 bases between them. CDR3 DNA sequence: TGTGCCAGCAGCTTAGGAGGCACTTTCACAGATACGCAGTATTTT. This gives the protein CASSLGGTFTDTQYF.

CDR3 in amino acids: CASSPPSTGRNEKLFF. The CDR3 nucleotides are TGTGCCAGCTCACCACCCTCGACAGGAAGGAATGAAAAACTGTTTTTT. The chain couples TRBV18 to TRBJ1-4, with D perhaps TRBD1 (6 bases). CDR1 and CDR2 from the germline V gene are KGHSH and LQKENI. Deletions cut 0 bases from V and 5 bases from J, with 13 bases between. The CDR3 extends over 16 amino acids.

The chain is built from TRBV5-4 and TRBJ2-3; TRBD2 agrees at 12 bases. Germline CDR1 reads SGHNT; CDR2 reads YYREEE (reference sequence). V was clipped by 4 bases and J by 4 bases; unmatched bases: 7. The length of the CDR3 is 16 residues. For the CDR3, the DNA is TGTGCCAGCAGCGGGAGGACTAGCGGGGTCCCAGATACGCAGTATTTT. Residues: CASSGRTSGVPDTQYF.

In this sample, this clone turned up once. The V gene is TRBV7-3, the J gene TRBJ2-1, with 8 bases identical to TRBD1. Germline V CDR1 and CDR2: SGHTA, FQGTGA. V lost 5 bases and J lost 4; bases outside the gene matches: 7. There are 15 residues in the CDR3. The CDR3 reads CASSPGTGEYNEQFF. Here the CDR3 DNA reads TGTGCCAGCAGCCCAGGGACAGGAGAGTACAATGAGCAGTTCTTC.

The chain joins TRBV19 to TRBJ2-3; 8 bases map to TRBD2. The CDR3 is 16 amino acids. The ends lost 5 bases at V and 0 bases at J; junction bases unmatched: 7. Germline values: CDR1 LNHDA, CDR2 SQIVND (reference sequence). CDR3 protein: CASSPRTSRSTDTQYF. Written as DNA, the CDR3 is TGTGCCAGTAGTCCACGGACTAGCCGAAGCACAGATACGCAGTATTTT.

The gene calls are TRBV5-1 and TRBJ2-1; 8 bases are shared with TRBD1. Germline-derived CDR1 and CDR2 are SGHRS and YFSETQ. This CDR3 region has 17 residues. The V gene end was trimmed by 9 bases and the J gene end by 3 bases; junction bases not matched to a gene: 17. CDR3 residues: CATRPHKTGVGYNEQFF. CDR3 nucleotides: TGCGCCACCCGGCCCCACAAGACAGGGGTTGGCTACAATGAGCAGTTCTTC.

On this clone: Sequence at one end of the junction differs from germline and may be a read error. The CDR3 coding sequence is TGTGCCAGCAGCTTCTCTGTAAACACCATATATTTT. Encoded protein: CASSFSVNTIYF. V gene TRBV7-9 combines with J gene TRBJ1-3; unclear D gene. From germline, CDR1 is SEHNR and CDR2 FQNEAQ (reference sequence). This CDR3 comprises 12 residues.

The V and J genes are TRBV20-1 and TRBJ1-2; 8 bases align to TRBD1. This CDR3 is built from 11 residues. Germline V gene sequence: CDR1 DFQATT, CDR2 SNEGSKA (reference sequence). CDR3 region: CGQGSNYGYTF. CDR3 bases: TGCGGACAGGGAAGTAACTATGGCTACACCTTC.

The chain couples TRBV6-4 to TRBJ2-7, with 9 positions matching TRBD2. V was pared by 5 bases and J by 9 bases, with 8 bases of the junction left unmatched. Germline values: CDR1 MRHNA, CDR2 SNTAGT. The CDR3 totals 13 residues. CDR3 in amino acids: CASSFLLAGPQYF. In DNA, the CDR3 is TGTGCCAGCAGTTTCTTGCTAGCGGGGCCGCAGTACTTC.

The rearrangement uses TRBV7-3 and TRBJ1-1, with a tentative D call TRBD1 (5 bases). Trimming cost V 0 bases and J 0 bases, with 5 bases left between them. The CDR3 consists of 14 residues. Looked up from germline, CDR1 is SGHTA and CDR2 is FQGTGA. The CDR3 nucleotides are TGTGCCAGCAGCTTAACAGGGGTGAACACTGAAGCTTTCTTT. This gives the protein CASSLTGVNTEAFF.

The chain joins TRBV6-5 to TRBJ2-1, with 10 nucleotides matching TRBD2. Unmatched junction bases numbered 4, after V lost 3 bases and J lost 5 bases. There are 15 residues in the CDR3. Germline values: CDR1 MNHEY, CDR2 SVGAGI. The CDR3 region has the DNA TGTGCCAGCAGTTATGGTGGACTAGCGGACAATGAGCAGTTCTTC. It is translated as CASSYGGLADNEQFF.

The rearrangement links TRBV29-1 to TRBJ2-2; perhaps TRBD2 as D (5 bases). V dropped 3 bases and J dropped 2 bases, with 7 bases sitting between them. The length of the CDR3 is 13 residues. Germline CDR1 SQVTM, CDR2 ANQGSEA. This CDR3 reads CSVDGINTGELFF. DNA of the CDR3: TGCAGCGTTGACGGGATAAACACCGGGGAGCTGTTTTTT.

The V and J genes are TRBV18 and TRBJ1-2, with TRBD1 matching 11 bases. Germline V gene lookup returns CDR1 KGHSH and CDR2 LQKENI. CDR3 length equals 16 residues. V lost 6 bases to trimming and J lost 5 bases; unmatched junction nucleotides: 11. In DNA form, the CDR3 reads TGTGCCAGCTCGCCCCCCGGACAGGGGGCGGAATATGGCTACACCTTC. Amino acids: CASSPPGQGAEYGYTF.

This chain links TRBV9 with TRBJ1-5, with D maybe TRBD1 (5 bases). Trimming took 0 bases from V and 7 from J, leaving 14 bases between them. The CDR3 has 15 amino acids. The germline V gene encodes CDR1 SGDLS and CDR2 YYNGEE. CDR3 sequence reads: CASSVDVEGFQPQHF. In DNA, the CDR3 is TGTGCCAGCAGCGTAGATGTGGAGGGGTTCCAGCCCCAGCATTTT.

This clone was counted once. The chain joins TRBV4-1 to TRBJ2-2; TRBD1 is a possible D gene (6 bases). CDR1 MGHRA and CDR2 YSYEKL come from the germline V gene. CDR3 length: 17 residues. The germline V and J ends were trimmed by 0 bases and 3 bases, with 14 bases remaining between them. This chain's CDR3 is CASSQDARQDDTGELFF. Here the CDR3 DNA reads TGCGCCAGCAGCCAAGATGCGCGACAGGATGACACCGGGGAGCTGTTTTTT.